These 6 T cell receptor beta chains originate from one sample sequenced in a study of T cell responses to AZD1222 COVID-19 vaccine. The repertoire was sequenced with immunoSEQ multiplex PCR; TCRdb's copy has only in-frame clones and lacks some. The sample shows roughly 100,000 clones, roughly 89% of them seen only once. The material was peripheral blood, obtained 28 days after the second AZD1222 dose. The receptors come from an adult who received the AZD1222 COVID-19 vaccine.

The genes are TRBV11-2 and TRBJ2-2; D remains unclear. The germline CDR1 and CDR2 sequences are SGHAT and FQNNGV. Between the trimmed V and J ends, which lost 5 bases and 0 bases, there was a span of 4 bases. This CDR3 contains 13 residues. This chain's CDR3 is CASSRTNTGELFF. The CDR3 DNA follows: TGTGCCAGCAGCAGGACGAACACCGGGGAGCTGTTTTTT.

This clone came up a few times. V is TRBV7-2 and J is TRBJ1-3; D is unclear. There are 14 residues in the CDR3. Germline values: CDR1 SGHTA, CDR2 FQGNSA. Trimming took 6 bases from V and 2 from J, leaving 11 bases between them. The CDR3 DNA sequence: TGTGCCAGCAGACCAGCCGCGACTGGAAACACCATATATTTT. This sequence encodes CASRPAATGNTIYF. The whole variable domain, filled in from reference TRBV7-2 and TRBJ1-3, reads GAGVSQSPSNKVTEKGKDVELRCDPISGHTALYWYRQSLGQGLEFLIYFQGNSAPDKSGLPSDRFSAERTGGSVSTLTIQRTQQEDSAVYLCASRPAATGNTIYFGEGSWLTVV.

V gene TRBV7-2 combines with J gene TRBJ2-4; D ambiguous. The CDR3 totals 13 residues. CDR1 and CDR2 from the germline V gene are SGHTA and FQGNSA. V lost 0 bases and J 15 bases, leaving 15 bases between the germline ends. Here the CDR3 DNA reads TGTGCCAGCAGCTTAGCGCGAGACTGGCCCACGTACTTC. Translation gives CASSLARDWPTYF.

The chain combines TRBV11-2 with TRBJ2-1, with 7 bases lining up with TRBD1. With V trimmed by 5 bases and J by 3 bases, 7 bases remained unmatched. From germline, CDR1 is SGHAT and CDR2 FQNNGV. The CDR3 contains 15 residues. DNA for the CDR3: TGTGCCAGCAGCCCAACAGGGGAGTTCTACAATGAGCAGTTCTTC. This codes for CASSPTGEFYNEQFF.

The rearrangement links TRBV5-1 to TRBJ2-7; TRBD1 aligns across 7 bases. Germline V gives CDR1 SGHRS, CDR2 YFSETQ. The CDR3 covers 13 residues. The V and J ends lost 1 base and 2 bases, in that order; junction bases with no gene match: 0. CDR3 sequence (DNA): TGCGCCAGCAGCTTGACAGGGGCCTACGAGCAGTACTTC. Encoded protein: CASSLTGAYEQYF.

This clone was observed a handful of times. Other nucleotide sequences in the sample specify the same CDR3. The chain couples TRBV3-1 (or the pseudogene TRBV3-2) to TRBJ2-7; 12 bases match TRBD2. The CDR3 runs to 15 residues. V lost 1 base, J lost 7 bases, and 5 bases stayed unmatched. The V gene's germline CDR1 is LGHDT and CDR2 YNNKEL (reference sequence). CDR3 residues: CASSQGLAGVREQYF. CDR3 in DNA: TGTGCCAGCAGCCAAGGACTAGCGGGAGTGAGAGAGCAGTACTTC.